This TCR beta chain was captured by sequencing in a study of blood T cell repertoires in COVID-19. The protocol was immunoSEQ multiplex PCR, while the TCRdb copy is restricted to in-frame clones and leaves out a portion. The repertoire consists of around 150,000 clones, with approximately 91% occurring once and the leading ten covering roughly 2.1%. This CDR3 region has 15 residues. In germline, CDR1 is SGHTA, CDR2 FQGNSA. V gave up 4 bases and J gave up 1 base, with 12 bases separating them. Source material: peripheral blood. The chain joins TRBV7-2 to TRBJ2-3, with D uncertain. The clonotype was recovered from a man younger than 35 with acute or convalescent COVID-19. The CDR3 DNA sequence: TGTGCCAGCAGCTCATCGACTTATGGCACAGATACGCAGTATTTT. It is translated as CASSSSTYGTDTQYF.